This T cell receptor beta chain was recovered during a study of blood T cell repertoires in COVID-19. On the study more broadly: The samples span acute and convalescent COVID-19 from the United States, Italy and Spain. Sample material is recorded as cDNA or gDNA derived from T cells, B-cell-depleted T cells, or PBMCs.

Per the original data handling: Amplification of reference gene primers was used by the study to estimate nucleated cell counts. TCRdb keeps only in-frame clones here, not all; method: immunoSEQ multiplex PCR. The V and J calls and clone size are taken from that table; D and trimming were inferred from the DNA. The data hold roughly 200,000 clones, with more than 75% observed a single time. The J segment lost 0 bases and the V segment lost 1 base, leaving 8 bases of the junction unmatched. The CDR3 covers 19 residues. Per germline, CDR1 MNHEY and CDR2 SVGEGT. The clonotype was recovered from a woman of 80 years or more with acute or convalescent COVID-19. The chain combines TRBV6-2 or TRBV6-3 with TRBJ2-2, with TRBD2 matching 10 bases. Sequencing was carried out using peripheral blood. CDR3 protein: CASSYLLRLAGSNTGELFF. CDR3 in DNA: TGTGCCAGCAGTTACTTACTTAGACTAGCGGGCTCGAACACCGGGGAGCTGTTTTTT.